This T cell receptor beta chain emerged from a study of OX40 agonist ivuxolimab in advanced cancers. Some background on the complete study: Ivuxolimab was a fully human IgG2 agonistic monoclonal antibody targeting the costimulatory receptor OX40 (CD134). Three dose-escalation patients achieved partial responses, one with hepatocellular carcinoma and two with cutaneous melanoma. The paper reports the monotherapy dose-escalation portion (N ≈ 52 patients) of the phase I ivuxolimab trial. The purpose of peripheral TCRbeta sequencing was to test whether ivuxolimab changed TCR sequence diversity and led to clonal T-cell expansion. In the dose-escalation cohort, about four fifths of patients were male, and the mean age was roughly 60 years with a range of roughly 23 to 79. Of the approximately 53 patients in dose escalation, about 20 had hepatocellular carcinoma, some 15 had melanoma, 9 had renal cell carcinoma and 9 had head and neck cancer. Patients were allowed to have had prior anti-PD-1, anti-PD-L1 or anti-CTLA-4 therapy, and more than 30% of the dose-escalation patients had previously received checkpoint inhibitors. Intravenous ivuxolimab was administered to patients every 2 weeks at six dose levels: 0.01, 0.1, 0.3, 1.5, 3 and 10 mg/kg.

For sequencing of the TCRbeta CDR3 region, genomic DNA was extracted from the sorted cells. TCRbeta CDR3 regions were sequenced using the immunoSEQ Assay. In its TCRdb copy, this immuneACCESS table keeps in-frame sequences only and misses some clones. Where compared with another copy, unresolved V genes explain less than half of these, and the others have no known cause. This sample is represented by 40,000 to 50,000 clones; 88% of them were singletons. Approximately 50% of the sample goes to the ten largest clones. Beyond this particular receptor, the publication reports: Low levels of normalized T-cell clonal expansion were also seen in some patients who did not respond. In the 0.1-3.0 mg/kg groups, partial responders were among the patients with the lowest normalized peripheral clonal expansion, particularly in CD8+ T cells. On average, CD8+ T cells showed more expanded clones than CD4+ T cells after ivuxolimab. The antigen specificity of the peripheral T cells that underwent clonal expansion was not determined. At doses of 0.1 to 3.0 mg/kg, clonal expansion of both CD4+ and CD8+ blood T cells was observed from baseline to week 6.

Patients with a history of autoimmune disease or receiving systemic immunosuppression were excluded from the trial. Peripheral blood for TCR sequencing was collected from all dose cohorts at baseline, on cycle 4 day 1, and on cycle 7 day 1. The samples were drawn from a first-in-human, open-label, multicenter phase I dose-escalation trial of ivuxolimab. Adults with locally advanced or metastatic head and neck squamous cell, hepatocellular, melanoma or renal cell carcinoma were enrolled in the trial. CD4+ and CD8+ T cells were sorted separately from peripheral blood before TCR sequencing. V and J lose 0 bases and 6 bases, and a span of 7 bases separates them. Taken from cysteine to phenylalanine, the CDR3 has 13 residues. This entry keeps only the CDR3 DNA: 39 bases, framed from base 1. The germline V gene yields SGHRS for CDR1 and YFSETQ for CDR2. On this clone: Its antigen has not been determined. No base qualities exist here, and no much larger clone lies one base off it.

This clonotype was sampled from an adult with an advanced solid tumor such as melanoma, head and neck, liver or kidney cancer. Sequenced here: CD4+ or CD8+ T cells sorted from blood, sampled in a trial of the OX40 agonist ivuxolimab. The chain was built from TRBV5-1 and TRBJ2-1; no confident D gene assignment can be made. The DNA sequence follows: TGCGCCAGCAGCTTGGAGGGCCTCAATGAGCAGTTCTTC. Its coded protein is CASSLEGLNEQFF.